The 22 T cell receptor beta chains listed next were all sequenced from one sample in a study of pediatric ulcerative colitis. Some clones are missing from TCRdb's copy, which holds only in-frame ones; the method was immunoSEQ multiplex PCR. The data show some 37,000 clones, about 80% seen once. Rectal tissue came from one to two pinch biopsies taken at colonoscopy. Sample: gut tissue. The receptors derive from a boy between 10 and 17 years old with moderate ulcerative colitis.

This chain's CDR3 is CASSYRLAGGTGELFF. As DNA, the CDR3 is TGTGCCAGCAGTTATCGACTAGCGGGGGGGACCGGGGAGCTGTTTTTT. This rearrangement joins TRBV27 to TRBJ2-2; TRBD2 matches at 14 bases. Germline V gene data show CDR1 as MNHEY and CDR2 as SMNVEV (reference sequence). J gave up 5 bases and V 4 bases, and 3 bases lay outside the gene matches. The CDR3 totals 16 residues.

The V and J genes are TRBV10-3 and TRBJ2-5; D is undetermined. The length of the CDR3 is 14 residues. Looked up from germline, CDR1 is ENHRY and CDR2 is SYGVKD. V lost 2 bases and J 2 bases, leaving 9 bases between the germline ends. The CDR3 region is CAISEGTEQETQYF. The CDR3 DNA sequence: TGTGCCATCAGTGAGGGCACAGAACAAGAGACCCAGTACTTC.

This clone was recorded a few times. The CDR3: CASSLPGGNEQYF. The CDR3 nucleotides are TGTGCCAGCAGTCTCCCCGGTGGAAACGAGCAGTACTTC. The rearrangement links TRBV28 to TRBJ2-7; D ambiguous. V gave up 5 bases and J gave up 5 bases, with 13 bases separating them. CDR1 is MDHEN and CDR2 is SYDVKM in the germline V gene. The CDR3 runs to 13 residues.

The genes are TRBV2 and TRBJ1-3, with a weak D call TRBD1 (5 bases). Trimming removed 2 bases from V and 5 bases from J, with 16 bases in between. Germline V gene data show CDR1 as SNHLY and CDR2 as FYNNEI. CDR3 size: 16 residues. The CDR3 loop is CASSEPGRGGRNTIYF. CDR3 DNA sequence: TGTGCCAGCAGTGAACCGGGAAGGGGTGGTCGAAACACCATATATTTT.

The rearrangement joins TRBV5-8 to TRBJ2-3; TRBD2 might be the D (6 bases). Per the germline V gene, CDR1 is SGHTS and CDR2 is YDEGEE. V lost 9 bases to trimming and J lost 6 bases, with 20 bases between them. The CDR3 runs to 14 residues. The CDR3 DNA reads TGTGCCACGCAGACTAAGGGACTGACGGATACGCAGTATTTT. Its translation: CATQTKGLTDTQYF.

In DNA form, the CDR3 reads TGCGCCAGCAGCTTGTTTGTGTCCGGGACAGCGCGAAACATTCAGTACTTC. Its protein product is CASSLFVSGTARNIQYF. This chain uses TRBV5-1 with TRBJ2-4; TRBD1 aligns across 7 bases. CDR1 SGHRS and CDR2 YFSETQ come from the germline V gene. The CDR3 spans 17 residues. Germline trimming cut 1 base from V and 6 bases from J; bases unmatched to any gene: 13.

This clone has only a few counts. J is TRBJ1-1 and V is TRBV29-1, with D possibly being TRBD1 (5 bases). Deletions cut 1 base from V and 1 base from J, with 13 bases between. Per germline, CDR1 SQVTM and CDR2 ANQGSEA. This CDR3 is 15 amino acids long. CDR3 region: CSVEGVDRKNTEAFF. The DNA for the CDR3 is TGCAGCGTTGAAGGGGTTGACAGAAAGAACACTGAAGCTTTCTTT.

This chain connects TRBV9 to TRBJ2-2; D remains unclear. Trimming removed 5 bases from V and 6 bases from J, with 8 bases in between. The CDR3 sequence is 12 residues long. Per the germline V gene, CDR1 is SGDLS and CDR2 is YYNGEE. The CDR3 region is CASRERPGELFF. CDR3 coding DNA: TGTGCCAGCAGGGAGAGGCCCGGGGAGCTGTTTTTT. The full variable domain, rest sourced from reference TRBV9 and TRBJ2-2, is DSGVTQTPKHLITATGQRVTLRCSPRSGDLSVYWYQQSLDQGLQFLIQYYNGEERAKGNILERFSAQQFPDLHSELNLSSLELGDSALYFCASRERPGELFFGEGSRLTVL.

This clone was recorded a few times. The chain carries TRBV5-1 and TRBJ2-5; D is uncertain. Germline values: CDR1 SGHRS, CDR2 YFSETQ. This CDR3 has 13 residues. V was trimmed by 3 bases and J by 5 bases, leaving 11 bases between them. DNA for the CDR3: TGCGCCAGCAGCTCCCCGCTGGGGGAGACCCAGTACTTC. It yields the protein CASSSPLGETQYF.

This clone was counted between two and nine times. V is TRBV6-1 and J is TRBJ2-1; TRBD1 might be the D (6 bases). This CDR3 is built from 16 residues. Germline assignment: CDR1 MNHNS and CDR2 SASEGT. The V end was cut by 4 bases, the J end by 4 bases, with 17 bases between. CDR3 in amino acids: CASSAVRGTGYNEQFF. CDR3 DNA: TGTGCCAGCAGTGCCGTGAGGGGGACGGGATACAATGAGCAGTTCTTC.

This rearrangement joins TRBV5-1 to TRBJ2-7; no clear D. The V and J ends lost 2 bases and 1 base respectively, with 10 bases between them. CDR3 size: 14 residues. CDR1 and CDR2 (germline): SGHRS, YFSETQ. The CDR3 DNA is TGCGCCAGCAGCTTTTCGGGCGGATCCTACGAGCAGTACTTC. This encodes CASSFSGGSYEQYF.

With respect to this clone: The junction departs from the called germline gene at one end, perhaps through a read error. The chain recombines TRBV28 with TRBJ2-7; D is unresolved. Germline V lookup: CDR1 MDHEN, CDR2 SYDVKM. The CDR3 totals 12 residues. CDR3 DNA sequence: TGTGCCAGCAGTTACCTCCGCTACGGGCAGTACTTC. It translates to CASSYLRYGQYF.

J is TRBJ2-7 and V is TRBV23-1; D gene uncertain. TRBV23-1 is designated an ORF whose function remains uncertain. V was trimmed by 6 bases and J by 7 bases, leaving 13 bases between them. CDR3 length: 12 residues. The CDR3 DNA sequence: TGCGCCAGCAGCCATACGGGTGGGGAGCAGTACTTC. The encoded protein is CASSHTGGEQYF.

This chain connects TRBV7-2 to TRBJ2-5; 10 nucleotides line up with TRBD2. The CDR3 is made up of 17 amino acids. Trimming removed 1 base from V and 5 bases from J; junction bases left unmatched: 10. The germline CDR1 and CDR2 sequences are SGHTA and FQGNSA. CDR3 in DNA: TGTGCCAGCAGCTTAGGCGCTAGCGGGGGCCGCCGGGAGACCCAGTACTTC. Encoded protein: CASSLGASGGRRETQYF.

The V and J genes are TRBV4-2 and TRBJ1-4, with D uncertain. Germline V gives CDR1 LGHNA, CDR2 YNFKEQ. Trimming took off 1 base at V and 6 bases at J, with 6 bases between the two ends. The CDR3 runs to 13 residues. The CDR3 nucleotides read TGTGCCAGCAGCCAAGTTATTGATGAAAAACTGTTTTTT. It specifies CASSQVIDEKLFF.

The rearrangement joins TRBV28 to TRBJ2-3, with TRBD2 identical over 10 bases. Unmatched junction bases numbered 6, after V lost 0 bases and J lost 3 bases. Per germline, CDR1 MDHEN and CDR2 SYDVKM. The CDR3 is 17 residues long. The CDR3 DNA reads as TGTGCCAGCAGTTTATGGAAACTAGCGGGGACAACAGATACGCAGTATTTT. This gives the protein CASSLWKLAGTTDTQYF.

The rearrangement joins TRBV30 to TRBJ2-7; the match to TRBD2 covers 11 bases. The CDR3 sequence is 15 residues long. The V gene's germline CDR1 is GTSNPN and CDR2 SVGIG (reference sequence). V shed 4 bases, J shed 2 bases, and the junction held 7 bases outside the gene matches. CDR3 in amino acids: CAWKRGGLAAYEQYF. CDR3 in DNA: TGTGCCTGGAAGCGGGGGGGACTAGCGGCCTACGAGCAGTACTTC.

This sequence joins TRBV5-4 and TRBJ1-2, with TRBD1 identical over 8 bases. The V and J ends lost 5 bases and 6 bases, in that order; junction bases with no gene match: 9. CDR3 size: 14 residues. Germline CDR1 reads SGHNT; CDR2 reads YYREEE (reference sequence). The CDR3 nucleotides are TGTGCCAGCAGAGGGACAGGCCTCGGGAATGGCTACACCTTC. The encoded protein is CASRGTGLGNGYTF.

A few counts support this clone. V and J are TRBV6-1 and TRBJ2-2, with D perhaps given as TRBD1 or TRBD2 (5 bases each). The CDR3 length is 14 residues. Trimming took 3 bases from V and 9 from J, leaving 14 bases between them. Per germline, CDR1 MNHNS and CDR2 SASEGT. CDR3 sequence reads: CASSEFLQGRELFF. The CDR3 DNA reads TGTGCCAGCAGTGAGTTCCTTCAGGGACGGGAGCTGTTTTTT.

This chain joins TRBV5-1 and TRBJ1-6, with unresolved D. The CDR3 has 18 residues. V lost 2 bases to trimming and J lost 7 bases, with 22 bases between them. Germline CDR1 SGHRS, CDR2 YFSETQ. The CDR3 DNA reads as TGCGCCAGCAGCTTAGACCCATGGGCCTTCGACTTAAATTCACCCCTCCACTTT. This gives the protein CASSLDPWAFDLNSPLHF.

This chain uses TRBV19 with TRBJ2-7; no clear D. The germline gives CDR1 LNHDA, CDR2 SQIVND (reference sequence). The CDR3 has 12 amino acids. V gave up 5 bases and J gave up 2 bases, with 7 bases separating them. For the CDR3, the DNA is TGTGCCAGTAGTGCCAGACCCTACGAGCAGTACTTC. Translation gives CASSARPYEQYF. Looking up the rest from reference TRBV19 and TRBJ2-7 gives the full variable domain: DGGITQSPKYLFRKEGQNVTLSCEQNLNHDAMYWYRQDPGQGLRLIYYSQIVNDFQKGDIAEGYSVSREKKESFPLTVTSAQKNPTAFYLCASSARPYEQYFGPGTRLTVT.

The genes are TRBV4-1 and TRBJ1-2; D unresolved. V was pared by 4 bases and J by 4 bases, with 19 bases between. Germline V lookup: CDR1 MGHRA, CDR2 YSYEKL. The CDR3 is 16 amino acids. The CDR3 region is CASSPPREQLRYGYTF. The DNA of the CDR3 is TGCGCCAGCAGCCCCCCCCGGGAACAACTACGCTATGGCTACACCTTC.